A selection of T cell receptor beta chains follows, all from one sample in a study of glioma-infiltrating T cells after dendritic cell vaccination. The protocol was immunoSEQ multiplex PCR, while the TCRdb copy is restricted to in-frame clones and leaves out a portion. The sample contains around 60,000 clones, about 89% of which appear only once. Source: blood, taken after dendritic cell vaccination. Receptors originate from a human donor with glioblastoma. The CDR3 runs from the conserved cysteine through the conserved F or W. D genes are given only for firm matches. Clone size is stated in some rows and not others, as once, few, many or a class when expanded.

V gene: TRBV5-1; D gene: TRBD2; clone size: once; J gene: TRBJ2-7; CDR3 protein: CASSLLSGLSYEQYF; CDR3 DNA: TGCGCCAGCAGCCTTCTTAGCGGGCTCTCCTACGAGCAGTACTTC
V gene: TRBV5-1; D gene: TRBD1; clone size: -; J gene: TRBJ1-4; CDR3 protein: CASSSQVGQGSEKLFF; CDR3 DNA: TGCGCCAGCAGCTCCCAGGTCGGACAGGGGAGTGAAAAACTGTTTTTT
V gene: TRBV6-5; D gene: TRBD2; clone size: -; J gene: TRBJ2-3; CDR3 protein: CASSQTLAGTDTQYF; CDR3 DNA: TGTGCCAGCAGTCAGACGCTAGCGGGCACAGATACGCAGTATTTT
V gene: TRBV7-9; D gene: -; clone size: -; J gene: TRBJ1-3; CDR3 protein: CASSLVPSPGGNTIYF; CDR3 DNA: TGTGCCAGCAGCTTAGTACCCTCTCCGGGGGGAAACACCATATATTTT
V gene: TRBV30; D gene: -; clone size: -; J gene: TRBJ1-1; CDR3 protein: CAWSGNSDTEAFF; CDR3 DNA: TGTGCCTGGAGCGGGAACTCAGACACTGAAGCTTTCTTT
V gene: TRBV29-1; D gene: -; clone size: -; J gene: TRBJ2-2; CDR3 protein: CSVVPGPSTNTGELFF; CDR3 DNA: TGCAGCGTTGTCCCAGGCCCCTCCACGAACACCGGGGAGCTGTTTTTT
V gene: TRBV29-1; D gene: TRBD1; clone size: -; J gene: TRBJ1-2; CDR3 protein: CSVAGQDPIYGYTF; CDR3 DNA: TGCAGCGTAGCCGGACAGGACCCAATCTATGGCTACACCTTC
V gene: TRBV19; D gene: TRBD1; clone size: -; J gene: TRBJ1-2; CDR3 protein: CASGTGVSGYTF; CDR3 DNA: TGTGCCAGTGGTACAGGGGTGAGTGGCTACACCTTC
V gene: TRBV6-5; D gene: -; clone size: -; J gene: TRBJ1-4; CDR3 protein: CASSYSEGFGEKLFF; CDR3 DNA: TGTGCCAGCAGTTACTCGGAGGGTTTTGGTGAAAAACTGTTTTTT
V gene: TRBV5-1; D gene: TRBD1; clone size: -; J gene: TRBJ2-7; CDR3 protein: CASSLAGTGDHEQYF; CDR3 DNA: TGCGCCAGCAGCTTGGCCGGGACAGGGGACCACGAGCAGTACTTC
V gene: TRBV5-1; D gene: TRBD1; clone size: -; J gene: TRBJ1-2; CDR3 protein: CASSSGDRTYGYTF; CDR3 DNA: TGCGCCAGCAGCTCCGGGGACAGGACCTATGGCTACACCTTC
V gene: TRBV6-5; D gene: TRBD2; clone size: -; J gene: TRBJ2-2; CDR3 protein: CAVGGRAGELFF; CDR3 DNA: TGTGCCGTTGGAGGGAGGGCCGGGGAGCTGTTTTTT
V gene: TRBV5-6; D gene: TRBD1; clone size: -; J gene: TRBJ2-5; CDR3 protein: CASSPGGLWETQYF; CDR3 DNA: TGTGCCAGCAGCCCAGGGGGTCTTTGGGAGACCCAGTACTTC
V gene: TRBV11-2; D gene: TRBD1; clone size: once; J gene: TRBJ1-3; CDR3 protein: CASSLVGGSISGNTIYF; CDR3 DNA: TGTGCCAGCAGCTTAGTAGGGGGCAGCATCTCTGGAAACACCATATATTTT
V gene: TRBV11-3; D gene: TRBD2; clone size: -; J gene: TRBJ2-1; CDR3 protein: CASSLDSGRVEFF; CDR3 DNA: TGTGCCAGCAGCTTAGACAGCGGGAGGGTTGAGTTCTTC
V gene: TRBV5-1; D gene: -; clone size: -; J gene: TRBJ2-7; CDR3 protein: CASSSGPSSSVWDEQYF; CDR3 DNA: TGCGCCAGCAGCTCTGGGCCCTCCTCCTCTGTTTGGGACGAGCAGTACTTC
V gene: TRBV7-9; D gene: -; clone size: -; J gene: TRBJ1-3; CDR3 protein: CASSAGGYAGNTIYF; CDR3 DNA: TGTGCCAGCAGCGCGGGGGGGTACGCTGGAAACACCATATATTTT
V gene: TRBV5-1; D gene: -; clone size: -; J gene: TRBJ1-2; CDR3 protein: CASSPGEGGYTF; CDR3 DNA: TGCGCCAGCAGCCCAGGTGAGGGTGGCTACACCTTC
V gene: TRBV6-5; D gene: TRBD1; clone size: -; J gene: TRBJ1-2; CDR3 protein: CASSSTGQDFNGYTF; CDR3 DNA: TGTGCCAGCAGTTCTACGGGACAGGACTTTAATGGCTACACCTTC
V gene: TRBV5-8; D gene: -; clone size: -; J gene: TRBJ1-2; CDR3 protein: CASSLYAGGNNYGYTF; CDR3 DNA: TGTGCCAGCAGCTTGTATGCGGGGGGAAATAACTATGGCTACACCTTC
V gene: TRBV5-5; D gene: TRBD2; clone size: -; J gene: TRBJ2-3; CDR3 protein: CASSSGLAGGPTRTDTQYF; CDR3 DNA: TGTGCCAGCAGCTCAGGTCTAGCGGGGGGGCCCACGCGCACAGATACGCAGTATTTT
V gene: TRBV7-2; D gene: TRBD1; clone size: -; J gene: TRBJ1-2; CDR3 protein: CASTDMRDRGRSVYGYTF; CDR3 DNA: TGTGCCAGCACGGACATGCGGGACAGGGGGCGATCAGTCTATGGCTACACCTTC
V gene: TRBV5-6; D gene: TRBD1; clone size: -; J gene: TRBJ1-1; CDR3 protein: CASSDRGNTEAFF; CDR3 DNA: TGTGCCAGCAGTGACAGGGGGAACACTGAAGCTTTCTTT
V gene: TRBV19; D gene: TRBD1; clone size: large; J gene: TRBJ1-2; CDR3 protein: CASSIAPTGYGYTF; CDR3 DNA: TGTGCCAGTAGTATAGCCCCGACAGGGTATGGCTACACCTTC
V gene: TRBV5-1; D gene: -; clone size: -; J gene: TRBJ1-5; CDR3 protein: CASSPDSSNQPQHF; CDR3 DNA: TGCGCCAGCAGCCCCGACAGTAGCAATCAGCCCCAGCATTTT
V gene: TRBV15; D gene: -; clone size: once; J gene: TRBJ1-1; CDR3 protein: CATSRGGAAEAFF; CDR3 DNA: TGTGCCACCAGCAGGGGGGGGGCAGCCGAAGCTTTCTTT
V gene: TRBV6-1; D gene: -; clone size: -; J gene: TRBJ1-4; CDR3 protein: CASSDAAGPNEKLFF; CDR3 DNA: TGTGCCAGCAGTGACGCGGCAGGGCCAAATGAAAAACTGTTTTTT
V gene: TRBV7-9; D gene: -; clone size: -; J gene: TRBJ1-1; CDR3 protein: CASSRPRVDTEAFF; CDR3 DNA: TGTGCCAGCAGTCGTCCCAGGGTAGACACTGAAGCTTTCTTT
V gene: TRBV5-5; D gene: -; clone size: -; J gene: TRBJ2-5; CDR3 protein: CASSFRGMEETQYF; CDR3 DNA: TGTGCCAGCAGCTTCAGAGGGATGGAGGAGACCCAGTACTTC